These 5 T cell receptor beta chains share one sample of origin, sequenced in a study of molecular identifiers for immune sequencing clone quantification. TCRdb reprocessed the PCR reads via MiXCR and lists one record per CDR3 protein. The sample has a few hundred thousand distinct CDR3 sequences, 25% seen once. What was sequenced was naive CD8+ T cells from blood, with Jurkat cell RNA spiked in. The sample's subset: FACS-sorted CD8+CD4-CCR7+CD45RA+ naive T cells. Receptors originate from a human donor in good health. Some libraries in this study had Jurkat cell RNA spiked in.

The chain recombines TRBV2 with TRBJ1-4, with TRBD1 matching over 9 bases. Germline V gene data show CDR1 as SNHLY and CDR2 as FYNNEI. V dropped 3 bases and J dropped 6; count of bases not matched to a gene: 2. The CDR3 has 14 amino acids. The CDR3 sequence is CASSDGTGYEKLFF. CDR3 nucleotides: TGTGCCAGCAGTGATGGGACAGGGTATGAAAAACTGTTTTTT.

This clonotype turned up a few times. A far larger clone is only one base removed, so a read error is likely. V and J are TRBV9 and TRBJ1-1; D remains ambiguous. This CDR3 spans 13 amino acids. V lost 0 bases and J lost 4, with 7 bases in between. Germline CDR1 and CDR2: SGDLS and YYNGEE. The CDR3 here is CASSVGGTTEAFF. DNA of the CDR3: TGTGCCAGCAGCGTAGGGGGAACCACTGAAGCTTTCTTT.

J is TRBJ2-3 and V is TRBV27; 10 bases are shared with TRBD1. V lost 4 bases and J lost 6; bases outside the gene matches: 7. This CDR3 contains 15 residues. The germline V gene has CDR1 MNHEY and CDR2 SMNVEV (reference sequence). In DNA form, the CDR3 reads TGTGCCAGCAGTTCGGGACAGGGGTGGTCGGATACGCAGTATTTT. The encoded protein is CASSSGQGWSDTQYF.

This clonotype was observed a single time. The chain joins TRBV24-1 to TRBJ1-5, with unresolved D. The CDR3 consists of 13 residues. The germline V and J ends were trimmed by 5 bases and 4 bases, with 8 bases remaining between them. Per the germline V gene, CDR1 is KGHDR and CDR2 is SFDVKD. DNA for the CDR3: TGTGCCACCAGTGGGGGTGTTAATCAGCCCCAGCATTTT. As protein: CATSGGVNQPQHF.

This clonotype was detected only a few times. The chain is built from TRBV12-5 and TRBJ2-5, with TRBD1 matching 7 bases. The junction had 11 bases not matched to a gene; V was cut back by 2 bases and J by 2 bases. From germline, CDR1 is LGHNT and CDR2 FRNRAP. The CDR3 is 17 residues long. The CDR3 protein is CASGLTTNRGGQETQYF. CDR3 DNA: TGTGCTAGTGGTTTGACTACCAACAGGGGTGGGCAAGAGACCCAGTACTTC. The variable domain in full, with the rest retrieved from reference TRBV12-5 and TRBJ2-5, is DARVTQTPRHKVTEMGQEVTMRCQPILGHNTVFWYRQTMMQGLELLAYFRNRAPLDDSGMPKDRFSAEMPDATLATLKIQPSEPRDSAVYFCASGLTTNRGGQETQYFGPGTRLLVL.